Listed here are 25 T cell receptor beta chains from one sample, sequenced in a study of blood T cell repertoires in COVID-19. The repertoire was sequenced with immunoSEQ multiplex PCR; TCRdb's copy has only in-frame clones and lacks some. The sample yields around 97,000 clones, about 80% seen once. The source material was peripheral blood. These receptors all stem from a human donor in a cohort sampled during active or convalescent COVID-19.

The rearrangement joins TRBV23-1 to TRBJ2-3; D remains ambiguous. Being an ORF, TRBV23-1 has a function that is uncertain. The CDR3 runs 16 residues. Between the trimmed V and J ends, which lost 4 bases and 0 bases, there was a span of 14 bases. The CDR3, as DNA: TGCGCCAGCAGTCTCCATTGCTGGGCTAGCACAGATACGCAGTATTTT. Amino acid sequence: CASSLHCWASTDTQYF.

The chain combines TRBV7-3 with TRBJ2-2; 7 positions agree with TRBD1. CDR1 SGHTA and CDR2 FQGTGA come from the germline V gene. The trim removed 5 bases at V and 4 bases at J, leaving 10 bases unmatched. The CDR3 has 16 residues. In nucleotides, the CDR3 is TGTGCCAGCAGCAAGGGAGACAGGGCGGGCACCGGGGAGCTGTTTTTT. Translated: CASSKGDRAGTGELFF. The full variable domain, with the rest looked up from reference TRBV7-3 and TRBJ2-2, is GAGVSQTPSNKVTEKGKYVELRCDPISGHTALYWYRQSLGQGPEFLIYFQGTGAADDSGLPNDRFFAVRPEGSVSTLKIQRTERGDSAVYLCASSKGDRAGTGELFFGEGSRLTVL.

This clone was detected a few times. The J gene is TRBJ1-5, the V gene TRBV2; TRBD1 might be the D (6 bases). The V gene's germline CDR1 is SNHLY and CDR2 FYNNEI. V gave up 4 bases and J gave up 0 bases, with 10 bases separating them. CDR3 length: 15 amino acids. The CDR3 region is CASSVGQSSNQPQHF. CDR3 nucleotide sequence: TGTGCCAGCAGTGTTGGACAGTCTAGCAATCAGCCCCAGCATTTT.

A single count supports this clone. The chain carries TRBV10-3 and TRBJ2-1; 8 positions match TRBD2. This CDR3 comprises 14 residues. The germline CDR1 and CDR2 sequences are ENHRY and SYGVKD. Losses at the gene ends were 10 bases for V and 8 bases for J; bases not matched to a gene: 13. This CDR3 is CATRISGGWDEQFF. The CDR3 bases are TGTGCCACACGAATAAGCGGGGGATGGGATGAGCAGTTCTTC.

V gene TRBV12-5 combines with J gene TRBJ2-3, with a possible D match to TRBD2 (6 bases). In germline, CDR1 is LGHNT, CDR2 FRNRAP. Deletions cut 1 base from V and 4 bases from J, with 18 bases between. The CDR3 is 17 amino acids. The CDR3 DNA sequence: TGTGCTAGTGGTTTGGGGACCTGGCGGGGTAGGGCAGATACGCAGTATTTT. This codes for CASGLGTWRGRADTQYF. The full variable domain, rest sourced from reference TRBV12-5 and TRBJ2-3, is DARVTQTPRHKVTEMGQEVTMRCQPILGHNTVFWYRQTMMQGLELLAYFRNRAPLDDSGMPKDRFSAEMPDATLATLKIQPSEPRDSAVYFCASGLGTWRGRADTQYFGPGTRLTVL.

This chain uses TRBV11-2 with TRBJ1-1; D is uncertain. This CDR3 contains 14 residues. Germline assignment: CDR1 SGHAT and CDR2 FQNNGV. Trimming stripped 5 bases from V and 4 bases from J, with 14 bases between. The CDR3 DNA sequence: TGTGCCAGCAGCAAAGCGGGAATGAGCACTGAAGCTTTCTTT. Protein product: CASSKAGMSTEAFF.

CDR3 DNA: TGTGCCAGCAGCCAAGACAGCCAGGGTTATGGCTACACCTTC. This translates into CASSQDSQGYGYTF. The chain joins TRBV4-2 to TRBJ1-2, with D tentatively TRBD1 (5 bases). The CDR3 extends over 14 amino acids. Germline V gives CDR1 LGHNA, CDR2 YNFKEQ. Trimming shortened V by 0 bases and J by 5 bases, and 10 bases separated the two germline ends.

The chain carries TRBV7-2 and TRBJ1-3; D may be TRBD1 (6 bases). From germline, CDR1 is SGHTA and CDR2 FQGNSA. Trimming cost V 2 bases and J 4 bases, with 18 bases left between them. The CDR3 sequence is 17 residues long. The DNA for the CDR3 is TGTGCCAGCAGCTTACATCTGGGGACACCTCTCGGAAACACCATATATTTT. Translated, it gives CASSLHLGTPLGNTIYF. Drawing the rest from reference TRBV7-2 and TRBJ1-3, the complete variable domain is GAGVSQSPSNKVTEKGKDVELRCDPISGHTALYWYRQSLGQGLEFLIYFQGNSAPDKSGLPSDRFSAERTGGSVSTLTIQRTQQEDSAVYLCASSLHLGTPLGNTIYFGEGSWLTVV.

This sequence joins TRBV28 and TRBJ1-6; weak D call: TRBD1 (5 bases). In germline, CDR1 is MDHEN, CDR2 SYDVKM. The CDR3 contains 12 residues. Deletions cut 7 bases from V and 9 bases from J, with 10 bases between. In DNA, the CDR3 is TGTGCCAGCACCAACAGGTTTTCACCCCTCCACTTT. Translated, it gives CASTNRFSPLHF.

The V call is TRBV7-2, the J call TRBJ1-6, with a weak D call TRBD1 (5 bases). CDR3 length: 15 amino acids. Looked up from germline, CDR1 is SGHTA and CDR2 is FQGNSA. The V and J ends lost 8 bases and 4 bases respectively, with 15 bases between them. Written as DNA, the CDR3 is TGTGCCAGCTTACAAGACAGCGTATATAATTCACCCCTCCACTTT. This sequence encodes CASLQDSVYNSPLHF.

This chain joins TRBV21-1 and TRBJ2-7; TRBD1 is the table's D call, not checked against the DNA. TRBV21-1 is designated a pseudogene. The CDR3 has 14 amino acids. CDR3 nucleotide sequence: TGTGCCAGCAGCACGCCGACAGGGCGAGTAGAGCAGTACTTC. Its protein is CASSTPTGRVEQYF.

V usage is TRBV7-6 and J usage is TRBJ2-3, with 8 nucleotides matching TRBD2. The CDR3 runs to 18 residues. Germline CDR1 SGHVS, CDR2 FNYEAQ. V trimming: 1 base; J trimming: 5 bases; junction bases outside the gene matches: 14. CDR3 protein: CASSLGPSGSGVRDTQYF. In DNA, the CDR3 is TGTGCCAGCAGCTTAGGGCCATCTGGTAGCGGGGTCCGAGATACGCAGTATTTT.

The V gene is TRBV19, the J gene TRBJ2-6; 7 bases agree with TRBD2. Trimming took 7 bases from V and 0 from J; bases not matched to a gene: 3. The CDR3 runs to 15 residues. Germline V gene data show CDR1 as LNHDA and CDR2 as SQIVND (reference sequence). CDR3 protein: CASTAGSSGANVLTF. In DNA, the CDR3 is TGTGCCAGTACAGCGGGGAGCTCTGGGGCCAACGTCCTGACTTTC.

The chain has TRBV2 and TRBJ2-3, with a possible D match to TRBD1 (5 bases). CDR3 length: 15 amino acids. V was trimmed by 2 bases and J by 5 bases, leaving 14 bases between them. Germline V gives CDR1 SNHLY, CDR2 FYNNEI. The CDR3 DNA reads TGTGCCAGCAGTGAATTGCTGGGGCGAGGAGATACGCAGTATTTT. Translation gives CASSELLGRGDTQYF.

This chain links TRBV28 with TRBJ1-4; 7 bases line up with TRBD1. J lost 5 bases, V lost 2 bases, and 2 bases had no gene match. CDR1 is MDHEN, CDR2 SYDVKM, per germline. This CDR3 has 14 residues. CDR3 sequence: CASSLAGQNEKLFF. The CDR3 nucleotides read TGTGCCAGCAGTTTAGCGGGACAGAATGAAAAACTGTTTTTT. The full variable domain, in which reference TRBV28 and TRBJ1-4 provide the parts outside the CDR3, is DVKVTQSSRYLVKRTGEKVFLECVQDMDHENMFWYRQDPGLGLRLIYFSYDVKMKEKGDIPEGYSVSREKKERFSLILESASTNQTSMYLCASSLAGQNEKLFFGSGTQLSVL.

CDR3: CASSFGKGGETQYF. In nucleotides, the CDR3 is TGTGCCAGCAGCTTTGGAAAGGGCGGGGAGACCCAGTACTTC. The chain couples TRBV7-9 to TRBJ2-5; the D gene is possibly TRBD2 (5 bases). Germline CDR1 is SEHNR and CDR2 is FQNEAQ (reference sequence). The CDR3 is 14 amino acids. Trimming removed 3 bases from V and 5 bases from J, with 13 bases in between.

The chain uses TRBV24-1 and TRBJ2-3, with TRBD1 matching over 7 bases. J gave up 0 bases and V 3 bases, and 5 bases lay outside the gene matches. The germline V gene encodes CDR1 KGHDR and CDR2 SFDVKD. The CDR3 has 16 amino acids. CDR3 sequence reads: CATSDRQGTSTDTQYF. The DNA of the CDR3 is TGTGCCACCAGTGATCGACAGGGAACCAGCACAGATACGCAGTATTTT.

The rearrangement uses TRBV2 and TRBJ1-6; unclear D gene. V lost 5 bases and J lost 0, with 8 bases in between. CDR3 length: 15 amino acids. Germline CDR1 is SNHLY and CDR2 is FYNNEI. The CDR3 region has the DNA TGTGCCAGCAGTCCCGAGGTCTCCTATAATTCACCCCTCCACTTT. Its protein product is CASSPEVSYNSPLHF.

This clone came up a few times. This sequence joins TRBV6-5 and TRBJ1-1; D gene ambiguous. CDR1 is MNHEY, CDR2 SVGAGI, per germline. V shed 6 bases and J shed 5 bases, with 10 bases lying between them. The CDR3 is made up of 12 amino acids. The CDR3 sequence: CASSSRRTEAFF. Here the CDR3 DNA reads TGTGCCAGCAGCTCGCGGCGGACTGAAGCTTTCTTT.

The chain has TRBV3-1 (or the pseudogene TRBV3-2) and TRBJ2-5, with 9 nucleotides matching TRBD2. Germline CDR1 is LGHDT and CDR2 is YNNKEL (reference sequence). Unmatched junction bases numbered 15, after V lost 8 bases and J lost 5 bases. The CDR3 spans 16 residues. As DNA, the CDR3 is TGTGCCAGCTCGCTTAGCGGGGGTGAAGTTTGGGAGACCCAGTACTTC. Its translation: CASSLSGGEVWETQYF.

V is TRBV6-1 and J is TRBJ1-6; 9 bases map to TRBD1. This CDR3 contains 15 residues. CDR1 and CDR2 (germline): MNHNS, SASEGT. The V gene end was trimmed by 2 bases and the J gene end by 10 bases; junction bases not matched to a gene: 6. The CDR3 DNA is TGTGCCAGCAGTGAAACAGGGGGCTCGGGGTCACCCCTCCACTTT. Its protein is CASSETGGSGSPLHF.

V is TRBV25-1 and J is TRBJ1-1; no reliable D call. Deletions cut 6 bases from V and 6 bases from J, with 11 bases between. CDR1 is MGHDK, CDR2 SYGVNS, per germline. This CDR3 is 12 amino acids long. The CDR3 nucleotides read TGTGCCAGCAGCGCCCCTCGGTCTGAAGCTTTCTTT. Residues: CASSAPRSEAFF.

V usage is TRBV11-3 and J usage is TRBJ2-3, with TRBD2 identical over 7 bases. CDR1 is SGHNT and CDR2 is YENEEA in the germline V gene. The CDR3 is 15 amino acids. V shed 5 bases, J shed 8 bases, and the junction held 13 bases outside the gene matches. The CDR3 protein is CASSPRRDWGGTQYF. The CDR3 DNA reads as TGTGCCAGCAGCCCTAGACGAGACTGGGGGGGTACGCAGTATTTT.

This clone was seen only once. The genes are TRBV6-5 and TRBJ2-7; tentatively, D is TRBD1 (7 bases). V lost 9 bases and J lost 4, with 19 bases in between. The germline V gene encodes CDR1 MNHEY and CDR2 SVGAGI. The CDR3 sequence is 14 residues long. Written as DNA, the CDR3 is TGTGCCAGTGCAGGAGGGGGCAGGGGGTACGAGCAGTACTTC. This translates into CASAGGGRGYEQYF.

The chain links TRBV5-1 to TRBJ1-4; D might be TRBD1 (5 bases). This CDR3 has 14 amino acids. Trimming cost V 0 bases and J 4 bases, with 7 bases left between them. CDR1 SGHRS and CDR2 YFSETQ come from the germline V gene. The CDR3 DNA reads TGCGCCAGCAGCTTGGTGGGGGGTAATGAAAAACTGTTTTTT. This encodes CASSLVGGNEKLFF.